The rows below give T cell receptor beta chains drawn from one sample of a study of blood T cells in healthy people across ages. MiXCR was run by TCRdb on the 5' RACE reads, yielding one entry per CDR3 protein. The sample includes about 780,000 distinct CDR3 sequences, about 46% of them seen just once. The sample was blood. These receptor sequences come from a man older than 75 in good health. Both conserved end residues are part of each CDR3. Fields, in order: D gene, V gene, clone size, J gene, CDR3 protein, CDR3 DNA. A D gene is named only where the DNA matches it firmly. Size tells how often a clone was seen (once, few, many) or the class of an expanded clone, and some rows leave it out.

D gene: .; V gene: TRBV7-2; clone size: .; J gene: TRBJ2-1; CDR3 protein: CASSASGGVLGNEQFF; CDR3 DNA: TGTGCCAGCAGCGCTTCAGGGGGGGTGTTGGGCAATGAGCAGTTCTTC
D gene: .; V gene: TRBV4-1; clone size: .; J gene: TRBJ2-1; CDR3 protein: CASSPPPSPYNEQFF; CDR3 DNA: TGCGCCAGCAGCCCCCCCCCTAGCCCGTACAATGAGCAGTTCTTC
D gene: .; V gene: TRBV6-2/TRBV6-3; clone size: once; J gene: TRBJ2-4; CDR3 protein: CASSYNINLAKNIQYF; CDR3 DNA: TGTGCCAGCAGTTATAACATCAATTTAGCCAAAAACATTCAGTACTTC
D gene: .; V gene: TRBV11-2; clone size: .; J gene: TRBJ2-1; CDR3 protein: CASRGEGNEQFF; CDR3 DNA: TGTGCCAGCAGAGGCGAGGGCAATGAGCAGTTCTTC
D gene: .; V gene: TRBV9; clone size: few; J gene: TRBJ1-3; CDR3 protein: CASSPTYSGNTIYF; CDR3 DNA: TGTGCCAGCAGCCCGACATACTCTGGAAACACCATATATTTT
D gene: .; V gene: TRBV6-1; clone size: few; J gene: TRBJ2-1; CDR3 protein: CATLQEMAYNEQFF; CDR3 DNA: TGTGCCACACTTCAGGAAATGGCGTACAATGAGCAGTTCTTC
D gene: TRBD1; V gene: TRBV28; clone size: .; J gene: TRBJ1-6; CDR3 protein: CASSRTGERSPPHF; CDR3 DNA: TGTGCCAGCAGTCGGACAGGGGAACGTTCACCCCCCCACTTT
D gene: .; V gene: TRBV7-2; clone size: .; J gene: TRBJ2-5; CDR3 protein: CASSLAPPSTEQYF; CDR3 DNA: TGTGCCAGCAGCTTAGCCCCACCTAGCACTGAGCAGTACTTC
D gene: TRBD2; V gene: TRBV24-1; clone size: .; J gene: TRBJ2-5; CDR3 protein: CATSDVAAGGIHEQYF; CDR3 DNA: TGTGCCACCAGTGATGTGGCAGCGGGAGGGATCCATGAGCAGTACTTC
D gene: .; V gene: TRBV29-1; clone size: .; J gene: TRBJ2-4; CDR3 protein: CSVGDGPRRGQYF; CDR3 DNA: TGCAGCGTTGGAGACGGGCCACGCCGGGGGCAGTACTTC
D gene: .; V gene: TRBV3-1; clone size: few; J gene: TRBJ2-3; CDR3 protein: CASSQGGQSGADTQYF; CDR3 DNA: TGTGCCAGCAGCCAAGGTGGACAGTCAGGGGCAGATACGCAGTATTTT
D gene: .; V gene: TRBV20-1; clone size: .; J gene: TRBJ1-4; CDR3 protein: CSARDTATPGLSEKLFF; CDR3 DNA: TGCAGTGCTAGAGATACAGCCACCCCAGGCCTTAGCGAAAAACTGTTTTTT
D gene: TRBD2; V gene: TRBV7-2; clone size: .; J gene: TRBJ2-7; CDR3 protein: CASSSPTSGALRAQYF; CDR3 DNA: TGTGCCAGCAGCTCTCCGACTAGCGGGGCTCTACGAGCGCAGTACTTC
D gene: .; V gene: TRBV7-9; clone size: once; J gene: TRBJ2-1; CDR3 protein: CASSSLLAVTVNEQFF; CDR3 DNA: TGTGCCAGCAGCTCACTCTTAGCGGTGACGGTCAATGAGCAGTTCTTC
D gene: .; V gene: TRBV29-1; clone size: once; J gene: TRBJ1-2; CDR3 protein: CSVVGPQGNYGYTF; CDR3 DNA: TGCAGCGTTGTTGGGCCCCAGGGTAACTATGGCTACACCTTC
D gene: TRBD1; V gene: TRBV7-9; clone size: .; J gene: TRBJ1-6; CDR3 protein: CASSLVDRVEDLGFSPLHF; CDR3 DNA: TGTGCCAGCAGCCTAGTGGACAGGGTTGAGGATTTGGGGTTTTCACCCCTCCACTTT
D gene: .; V gene: TRBV7-2; clone size: .; J gene: TRBJ2-5; CDR3 protein: CASSLAAGYETQYF; CDR3 DNA: TGTGCCAGCAGCTTAGCGGCGGGCTACGAGACCCAGTACTTC
D gene: .; V gene: TRBV7-8; clone size: few; J gene: TRBJ2-3; CDR3 protein: CASSLVPGLTDTQYF; CDR3 DNA: TGTGCCAGCAGCTTAGTCCCGGGGCTCACAGATACGCAGTATTTT